Below, 16 T cell receptor beta chains from the same sample are listed, as sequenced in a study of response to subunit inactivated influenza vaccine. TCRdb redid the calling of the RT-PCR reads with MiXCR, one entry per CDR3 protein. The table lists hundreds of thousands of distinct CDR3 sequences, approximately 17% of them singletons. The specimen comprised PBMCs from blood, sampled 5 to 6 days after vaccination. The receptors derive from a man in his forties or fifties who received an inactivated influenza vaccine.

In this sample, this clonotype turned up a few times. This CDR3 is CASSQNRGPTETQYF. CDR3 DNA sequence: TGTGCCAGCAGCCAAAACAGGGGACCAACAGAGACCCAGTACTTC. The chain combines TRBV3-1 with TRBJ2-5; 7 positions match TRBD1. The CDR3 sequence is 15 residues long. The germline CDR1 and CDR2 sequences are LGHDT and YNNKEL (reference sequence). J was trimmed by 4 bases and V by 2 bases; bases with no gene match: 7.

This clonotype has a handful of counts. The gene calls are TRBV29-1 and TRBJ2-7; 11 bases are a match to TRBD2. The germline V gene has CDR1 SQVTM and CDR2 ANQGSEA. Trimming cost V 1 base and J 0 bases; bases outside gene matches: 11. The CDR3 length is 18 residues. CDR3 loop: CSVEGHRRLAGSSYEQYF. The CDR3 DNA is TGCAGCGTTGAAGGACACCGACGACTAGCGGGGAGCTCCTACGAGCAGTACTTC.

This clonotype was seen many times. The V call is TRBV10-1, the J call TRBJ2-2; TRBD1 is a possible D gene (6 bases). The CDR3 contains 15 residues. V was shortened by 3 bases and J by 4 bases, with 12 bases between the two germline ends. Germline V CDR1 and CDR2: WNHNN, SYGVQD (reference sequence). DNA of the CDR3: TGCGCCAGCAGTGAAAATCACAGGGTCACCGGGGAGCTGTTTTTT. This codes for CASSENHRVTGELFF.

This clonotype has ten or more counts. The chain has TRBV6-5 and TRBJ2-4; 10 nucleotides align to TRBD1. The trim removed 0 bases at V and 1 base at J, leaving 3 bases unmatched. Germline V gene lookup returns CDR1 MNHEY and CDR2 SVGAGI. CDR3 length equals 17 residues. This CDR3 is CASSYSRQGAAKNIQYF. The CDR3 bases are TGTGCCAGCAGTTACTCGAGACAGGGGGCGGCCAAAAACATTCAGTACTTC.

This clonotype came up a few times. J is TRBJ2-7 and V is TRBV6-6; 9 nucleotides align to TRBD1. Germline CDR1 is MNHNY and CDR2 is SVGAGI (reference sequence). The CDR3 totals 13 residues. J lost 6 bases, V lost 8 bases, and 8 bases had no gene match. This CDR3 is CASGTGKNAEQYF. The CDR3 coding sequence is TGTGCCAGCGGGACAGGGAAGAACGCCGAGCAGTACTTC.

The rearrangement links TRBV12-3 or TRBV12-4 to TRBJ2-5, with 8 bases matching TRBD1. CDR3 length: 15 residues. V dropped 3 bases and J dropped 4; count of bases not matched to a gene: 7. The CDR3 region is CASSFQGARGETQYF. For the CDR3, the DNA is TGTGCCAGCAGTTTCCAGGGGGCGCGAGGAGAGACCCAGTACTTC.

This clonotype was seen just once. This may stem from a read error, because a much larger clone lies one nucleotide away. The chain has TRBV7-6 and TRBJ2-3; no firm D call. The CDR3 has 18 amino acids. Germline V gene sequence: CDR1 SGHVS, CDR2 FNYEAQ. Trimming removed 1 base from V and 4 bases from J, with 21 bases in between. The CDR3 DNA sequence: TGTGCCAGCAGCTTAGATGATCTCGGAAGTACTCCCTCAGATACGCAGTATTTT. Translated, it gives CASSLDDLGSTPSDTQYF.

The chain couples TRBV7-2 to TRBJ2-3; 7 nucleotides line up with TRBD1. Trimming removed 10 bases from V and 2 bases from J; junction bases left unmatched: 9. Germline V lookup: CDR1 SGHTA, CDR2 FQGNSA. The CDR3 contains 14 residues. CDR3: CATETGTHTDTQYF. CDR3 nucleotides: TGTGCCACCGAGACAGGGACCCACACAGATACGCAGTATTTT.

On this clonotype: Sequence at one end of the junction differs from germline and may be a read error. The gene calls are TRBV6-2 or TRBV6-3 and TRBJ2-3; D gene ambiguous. Per the germline V gene, CDR1 is MNHEY and CDR2 is SVGEGT. The CDR3 has 11 residues. The CDR3: CASSYTHTQYF. The CDR3 DNA is TGTGCCAGCAGTTACACACATACGCAGTATTTT.

This chain joins TRBV4-1 and TRBJ2-5; D may be TRBD2 (6 bases). V was shortened by 3 bases and J by 6 bases, with 17 bases between the two germline ends. CDR1 MGHRA and CDR2 YSYEKL come from the germline V gene. This CDR3 comprises 15 residues. Written as DNA, the CDR3 is TGCGCCAGCAGCCAGGGTGGGACTTCCCGGCAGACCCAGTACTTC. Its protein product is CASSQGGTSRQTQYF.

The rearrangement joins TRBV7-6 to TRBJ1-2; 9 bases are shared with TRBD1. CDR3 length equals 16 residues. V lost 9 bases to trimming and J lost 1 base; unmatched junction nucleotides: 12. In germline, CDR1 is SGHVS, CDR2 FNYEAQ. CDR3 sequence: CARNPRGTGINYGYTF. The CDR3 DNA follows: TGTGCCAGGAACCCTAGGGGGACAGGGATTAACTATGGCTACACCTTC.

The chain is built from TRBV5-5 and TRBJ2-5; D gene unclear. Germline V CDR1 and CDR2: SGHKS, YYEKEE (reference sequence). This CDR3 comprises 13 residues. Trimming stripped 6 bases from V and 1 base from J, with 10 bases between. In nucleotides, the CDR3 is TGTGCCAGCAAATCCGGGCCCCAAGAGACCCAGTACTTC. It yields the protein CASKSGPQETQYF.

Remarks on this clonotype: Being one base from a much bigger clone, this may be a read error. This rearrangement joins TRBV4-3 to TRBJ2-7; D uncertain. Germline V gives CDR1 LGHNA, CDR2 YSLEER. The CDR3 has 15 residues. CDR3 loop: CVSSQDWNRAYEQYF. The CDR3 nucleotides read TGCGTCAGCAGCCAAGATTGGAATCGAGCCTACGAGCAGTACTTC.

The V call is TRBV6-1, the J call TRBJ1-1; 9 nucleotides match TRBD1. Germline V gene lookup returns CDR1 MNHNS and CDR2 SASEGT. Unmatched junction bases numbered 6, after V lost 2 bases and J lost 5 bases. CDR3 length: 15 residues. CDR3 in amino acids: CASSEQQGAQTEAFF. In DNA, the CDR3 is TGTGCCAGCAGTGAACAACAGGGGGCGCAAACTGAAGCTTTCTTT.

In this sample, this clonotype turned up many times. The chain links TRBV29-1 to TRBJ2-5; 8 bases line up with TRBD1. The V segment lost 7 bases and the J segment 7 bases; nucleotides outside the gene matches: 11. Germline CDR1 and CDR2: SQVTM and ANQGSEA. The CDR3 is 13 residues long. The CDR3 loop is CSGYDQGAGTQYF. The CDR3 DNA is TGCAGCGGTTACGATCAGGGGGCCGGGACCCAGTACTTC. Based on the CDR3 plus reference TRBV29-1 and TRBJ2-5, the full variable domain is SAVISQKPSRDICQRGTSLTIQCQVDSQVTMMFWYRQQPGQSLTLIATANQGSEATYESGFVIDKFPISRPNLTFSTLTVSNMSPEDSSIYLCSGYDQGAGTQYFGPGTRLLVL.

The CDR3 sequence is CASSLTRTGTYEQYF. The CDR3 region has the DNA TGTGCCAGCAGTTTAACCCGGACAGGGACCTACGAGCAGTACTTC. The chain is built from TRBV28 and TRBJ2-7, with 8 bases aligning to TRBD1. Germline loops: CDR1 MDHEN, CDR2 SYDVKM. CDR3 length: 15 residues. V dropped 2 bases and J dropped 2; count of bases not matched to a gene: 5.